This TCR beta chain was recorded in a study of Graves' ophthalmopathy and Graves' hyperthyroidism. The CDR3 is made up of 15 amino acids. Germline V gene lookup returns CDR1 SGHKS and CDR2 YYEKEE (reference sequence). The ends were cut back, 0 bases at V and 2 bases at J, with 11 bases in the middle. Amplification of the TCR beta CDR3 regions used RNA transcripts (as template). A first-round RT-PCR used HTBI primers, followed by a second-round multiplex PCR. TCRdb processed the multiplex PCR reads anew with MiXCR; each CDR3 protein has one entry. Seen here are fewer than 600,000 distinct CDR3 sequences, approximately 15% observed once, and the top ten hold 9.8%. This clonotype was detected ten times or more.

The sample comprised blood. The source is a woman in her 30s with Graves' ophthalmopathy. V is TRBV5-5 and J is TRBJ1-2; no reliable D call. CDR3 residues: CASSLDAAPNYGYTF. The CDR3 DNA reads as TGTGCCAGCAGCTTGGACGCAGCCCCAAACTATGGCTACACCTTC.